One and the same sample provided the 2 T cell receptor beta chains below, sequenced in a study of cytomegalovirus exposure and HLA in healthy donors. The PCR was carried out with 60 Vbeta primers and 13 Jbeta primers. Clones were read by immunoSEQ multiplex PCR, and TCRdb kept only the in-frame ones, dropping some. Altogether around 180,000 clones are present, 75% to 85% being singletons, with the ten largest covering approximately 1.5%. The sequencing input was PBMCs. These receptors were obtained from a woman aged 25 to 45 in good health and CMV-seropositive.

The chain uses TRBV27 and TRBJ2-7; 9 nucleotides agree with TRBD1. CDR1 MNHEY and CDR2 SMNVEV come from the germline V gene (reference sequence). V lost 4 bases and J lost 2; bases outside the gene matches: 6. The CDR3 runs to 15 residues. CDR3 residues: CASSSGQGGPYEQYF. Written as DNA, the CDR3 is TGTGCCAGCAGTTCGGGACAGGGAGGCCCCTACGAGCAGTACTTC.

This clone was seen more than once but under ten times. V gene TRBV10-3 combines with J gene TRBJ2-3; 8 positions match TRBD2. In germline, CDR1 is ENHRY, CDR2 SYGVKD. The CDR3 totals 16 residues. J was trimmed by 1 base and V by 5 bases; bases with no gene match: 8. The CDR3 DNA sequence: TGTGCCATCAGTTTTACCGGGACTAGAGGCACAGATACGCAGTATTTT. Translating gives CAISFTGTRGTDTQYF.